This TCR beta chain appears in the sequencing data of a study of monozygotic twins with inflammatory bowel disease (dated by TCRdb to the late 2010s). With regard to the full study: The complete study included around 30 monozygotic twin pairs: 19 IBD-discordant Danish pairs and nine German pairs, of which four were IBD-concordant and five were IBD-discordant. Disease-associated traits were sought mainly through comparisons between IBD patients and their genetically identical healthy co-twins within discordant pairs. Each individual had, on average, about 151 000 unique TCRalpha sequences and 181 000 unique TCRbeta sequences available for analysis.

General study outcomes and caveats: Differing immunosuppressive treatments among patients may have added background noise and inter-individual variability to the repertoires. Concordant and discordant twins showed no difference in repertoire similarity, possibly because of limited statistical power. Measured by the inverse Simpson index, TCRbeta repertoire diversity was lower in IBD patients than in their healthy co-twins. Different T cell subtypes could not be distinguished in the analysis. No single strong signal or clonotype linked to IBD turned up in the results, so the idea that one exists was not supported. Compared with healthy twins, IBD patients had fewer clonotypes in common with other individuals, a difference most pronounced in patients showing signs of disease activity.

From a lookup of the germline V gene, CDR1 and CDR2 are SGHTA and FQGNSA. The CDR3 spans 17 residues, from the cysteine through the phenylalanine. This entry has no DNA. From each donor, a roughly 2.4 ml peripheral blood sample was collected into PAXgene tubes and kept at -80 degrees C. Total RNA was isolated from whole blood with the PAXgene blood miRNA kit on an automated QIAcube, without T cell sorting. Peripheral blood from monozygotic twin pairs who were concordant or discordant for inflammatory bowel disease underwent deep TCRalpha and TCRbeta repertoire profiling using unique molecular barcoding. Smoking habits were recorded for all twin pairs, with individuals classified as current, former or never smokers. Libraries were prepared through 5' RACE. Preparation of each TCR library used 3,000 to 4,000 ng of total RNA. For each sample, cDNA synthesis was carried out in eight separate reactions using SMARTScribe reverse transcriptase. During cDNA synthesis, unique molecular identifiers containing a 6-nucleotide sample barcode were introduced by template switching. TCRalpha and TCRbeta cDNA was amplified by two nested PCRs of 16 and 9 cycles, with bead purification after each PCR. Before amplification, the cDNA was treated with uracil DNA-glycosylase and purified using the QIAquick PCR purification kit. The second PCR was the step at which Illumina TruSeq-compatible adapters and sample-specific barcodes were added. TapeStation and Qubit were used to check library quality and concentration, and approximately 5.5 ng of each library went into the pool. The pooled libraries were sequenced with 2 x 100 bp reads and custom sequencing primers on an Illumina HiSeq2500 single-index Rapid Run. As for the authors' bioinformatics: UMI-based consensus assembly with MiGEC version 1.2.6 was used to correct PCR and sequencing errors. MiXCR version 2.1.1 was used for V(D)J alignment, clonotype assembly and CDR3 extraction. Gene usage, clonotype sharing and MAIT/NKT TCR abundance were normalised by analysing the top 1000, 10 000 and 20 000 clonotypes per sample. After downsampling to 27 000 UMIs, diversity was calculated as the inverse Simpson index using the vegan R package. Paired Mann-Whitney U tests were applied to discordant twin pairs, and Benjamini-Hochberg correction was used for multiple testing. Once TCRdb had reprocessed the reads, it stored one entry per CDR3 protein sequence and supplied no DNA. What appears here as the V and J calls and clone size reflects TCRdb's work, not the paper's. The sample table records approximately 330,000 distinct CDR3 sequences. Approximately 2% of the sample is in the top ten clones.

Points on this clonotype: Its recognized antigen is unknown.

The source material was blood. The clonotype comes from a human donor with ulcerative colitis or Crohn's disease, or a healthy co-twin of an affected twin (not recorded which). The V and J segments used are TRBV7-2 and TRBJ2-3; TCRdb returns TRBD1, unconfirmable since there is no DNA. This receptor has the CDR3 CASSSPLAAKAWDTQYF.